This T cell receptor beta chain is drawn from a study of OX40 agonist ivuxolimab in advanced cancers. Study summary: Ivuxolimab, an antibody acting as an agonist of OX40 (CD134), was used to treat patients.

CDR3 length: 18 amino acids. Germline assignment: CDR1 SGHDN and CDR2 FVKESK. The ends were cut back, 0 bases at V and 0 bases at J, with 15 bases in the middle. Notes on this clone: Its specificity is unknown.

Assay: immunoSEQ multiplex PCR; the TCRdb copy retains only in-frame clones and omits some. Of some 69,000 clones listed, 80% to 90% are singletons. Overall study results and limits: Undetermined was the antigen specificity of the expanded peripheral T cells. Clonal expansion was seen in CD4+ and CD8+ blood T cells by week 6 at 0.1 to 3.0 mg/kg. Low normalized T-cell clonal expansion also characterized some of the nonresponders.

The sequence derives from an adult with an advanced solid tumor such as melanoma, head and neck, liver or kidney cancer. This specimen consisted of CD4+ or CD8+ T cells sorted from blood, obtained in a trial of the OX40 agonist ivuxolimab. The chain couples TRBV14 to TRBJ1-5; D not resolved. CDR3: CASSQDTPAVDSNQPQHF. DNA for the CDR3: TGTGCCAGCAGCCAAGATACCCCTGCAGTGGATAGCAATCAGCCCCAGCATTTT.